This TCR beta chain was documented in a study of blood T cells in healthy people across ages. With regard to this clonotype: Antigen: not known.

General study results and limits: The fall in TCR beta diversity per million T cells was roughly linear with age. Calculation of diversity from one million T cells yielded estimates considered to be underestimates.

The second PCR ran roughly 6 to 12 cycles with a sample-barcoded 5' primer and J-beta primers. MiXCR was run by TCRdb on the 5' RACE reads, yielding one entry per CDR3 protein. The sample gives about 650,000 distinct CDR3 sequences, over 40% of which show up once; approximately 13% is in the top ten. Isolated PBMCs totaled at least 6 million in each sample. Germline values: CDR1 SGHTA, CDR2 FQGNSA. Trimming pared 5 bases from V and 8 bases from J, leaving 12 bases between. The CDR3 contains 12 residues. The sample consisted of blood. The receptor's source is a woman over 75 in good health. The V call is TRBV7-2, the J call TRBJ1-2; D not resolved. The CDR3 nucleotides read TGTGCCAGCAGCGGGGTTTTAGGGGGCTACACCTTC. This encodes CASSGVLGGYTF. Drawing the rest from reference TRBV7-2 and TRBJ1-2, the complete variable domain is GAGVSQSPSNKVTEKGKDVELRCDPISGHTALYWYRQSLGQGLEFLIYFQGNSAPDKSGLPSDRFSAERTGGSVSTLTIQRTQQEDSAVYLCASSGVLGGYTFGSGTRLTVV.